The T cell receptor beta chain under discussion was sequenced for a study of T cells in Graves' hyperthyroidism and ophthalmopathy. Concerning this clonotype: Its target is not known.

RNA transcripts were the template for amplifying TCR beta CDR3 regions. HTBI primers were used for first-round RT-PCR of the TCR CDR3. MiXCR was run by TCRdb on the multiplex PCR reads, yielding one entry per CDR3 protein. The sample shows roughly 710,000 distinct CDR3 sequences, about a third of them seen only once. Fresh 10 ml peripheral blood yielded PBMCs. Points from the study as a whole: Researchers found most expanded thyroid clonotypes above 0.001 in blood as well.

This TCR was recovered from a woman in her thirties or forties with Graves' hyperthyroidism. Sequences were obtained from blood.

The CDR3 bases are TGCAGCGTCCTGAAGGAGGGGAACCCTCTCGACAGAGGTACGCAGTATTTT. Its translation: CSVLKEGNPLDRGTQYF. The chain uses TRBV29-1 and TRBJ2-3; possible D gene TRBD2, 6 bases. Germline V CDR1 and CDR2: SQVTM, ANQGSEA. Trimming stripped 6 bases from V and 8 bases from J, with 30 bases between. The CDR3 spans 17 residues.